This TCR beta chain came from a study of blood T cells in healthy people across ages. Study at large: Template switching caught about one barcoded beta molecule for each two T cells. General study points: The study found more naive CD4+ cells and higher diversity in long-lived than aged donors. In these data, TCR beta diversity tracked strongly with naive T cell percentage.

J was trimmed by 4 bases and V by 2 bases; bases with no gene match: 7. Germline values: CDR1 SGHTA, CDR2 FQGNSA. The CDR3 runs to 16 residues. The authors ran a second PCR of roughly 6 to 12 cycles using a sample-barcoded 5' primer and a J-beta primer mix. TCRdb independently ran MiXCR on the 5' RACE reads; one entry per CDR3 protein. The sample contains over 600,000 distinct CDR3 sequences, about 61% of which appear only once. Comments on this clonotype: Its target is not known.

The receptor comes from a man aged 35-49 years in good health. The specimen was blood. This sequence joins TRBV7-2 and TRBJ1-2; 10 bases agree with TRBD1. The chain's CDR3 is CASSLMSRDRGYGYTF. The CDR3 DNA is TGTGCCAGCAGCTTAATGTCTCGGGACAGGGGCTATGGCTACACCTTC.